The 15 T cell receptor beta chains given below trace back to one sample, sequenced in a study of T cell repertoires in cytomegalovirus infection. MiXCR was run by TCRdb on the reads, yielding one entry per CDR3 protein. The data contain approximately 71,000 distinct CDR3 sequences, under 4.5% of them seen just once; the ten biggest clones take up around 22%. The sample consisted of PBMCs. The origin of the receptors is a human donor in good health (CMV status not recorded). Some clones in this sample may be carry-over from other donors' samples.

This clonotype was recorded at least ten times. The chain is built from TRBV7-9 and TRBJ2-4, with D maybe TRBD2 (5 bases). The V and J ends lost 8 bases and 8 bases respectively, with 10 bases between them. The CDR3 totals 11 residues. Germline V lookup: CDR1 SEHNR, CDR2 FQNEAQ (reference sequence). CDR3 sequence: CASAVEDIQYF. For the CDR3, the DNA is TGTGCCAGCGCTGTGGAGGACATTCAGTACTTC.

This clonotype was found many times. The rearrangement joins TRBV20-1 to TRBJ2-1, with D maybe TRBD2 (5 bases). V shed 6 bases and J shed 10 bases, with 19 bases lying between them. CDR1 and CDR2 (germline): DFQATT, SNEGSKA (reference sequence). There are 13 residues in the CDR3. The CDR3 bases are TGCAGTGCCGCCGCGGGTTTTATCAGGGAGCAGTTCTTC. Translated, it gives CSAAAGFIREQFF.

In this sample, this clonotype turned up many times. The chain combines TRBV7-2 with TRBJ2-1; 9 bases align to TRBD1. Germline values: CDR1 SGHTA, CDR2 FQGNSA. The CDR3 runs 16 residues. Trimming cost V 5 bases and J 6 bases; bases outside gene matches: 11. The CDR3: CASSVRDREPLNEQFF. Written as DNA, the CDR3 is TGTGCCAGCAGCGTCCGGGACAGGGAACCCCTCAATGAGCAGTTCTTC.

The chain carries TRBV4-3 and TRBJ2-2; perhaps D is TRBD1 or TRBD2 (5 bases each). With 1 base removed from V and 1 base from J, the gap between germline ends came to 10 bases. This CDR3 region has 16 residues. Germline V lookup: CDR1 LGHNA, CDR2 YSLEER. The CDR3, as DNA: TGCGCCAGCAGCCAAGTCGGGACCCTGAACACCGGGGAGCTGTTTTTT. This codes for CASSQVGTLNTGELFF.

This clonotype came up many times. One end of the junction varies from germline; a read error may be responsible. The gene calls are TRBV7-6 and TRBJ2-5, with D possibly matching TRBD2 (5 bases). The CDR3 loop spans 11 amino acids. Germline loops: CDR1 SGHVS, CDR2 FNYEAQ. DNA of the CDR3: TGTGCTAGCAGCTCCGAGGGGACCCAGTACTTC. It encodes CASSSEGTQYF.

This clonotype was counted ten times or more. CDR3 loop: CASRSAGTTDTQYF. The CDR3 DNA is TGTGCCAGCAGATCAGCGGGAACCACAGATACGCAGTATTTT. The V and J genes are TRBV11-1 and TRBJ2-3; 7 bases align to TRBD2. The J segment lost 2 bases and the V segment lost 6 bases, leaving 5 bases of the junction unmatched. The length of the CDR3 is 14 residues. Germline-derived CDR1 and CDR2 are SGHAT and FQDESV (reference sequence).

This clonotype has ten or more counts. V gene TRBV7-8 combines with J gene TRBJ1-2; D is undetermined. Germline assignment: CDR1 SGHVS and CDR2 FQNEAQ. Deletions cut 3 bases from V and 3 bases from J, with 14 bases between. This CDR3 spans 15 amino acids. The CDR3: CASSFFNSRYYGYTF. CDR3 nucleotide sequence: TGTGCCAGCAGCTTTTTTAACAGCCGCTACTATGGCTACACCTTC.

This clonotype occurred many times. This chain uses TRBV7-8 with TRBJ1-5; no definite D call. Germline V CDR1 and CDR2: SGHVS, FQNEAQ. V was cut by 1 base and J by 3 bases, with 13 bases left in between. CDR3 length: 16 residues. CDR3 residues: CASSLESAGLNQPQHF. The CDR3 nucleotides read TGTGCCAGCAGCTTAGAATCGGCAGGTCTCAATCAGCCCCAGCATTTT.

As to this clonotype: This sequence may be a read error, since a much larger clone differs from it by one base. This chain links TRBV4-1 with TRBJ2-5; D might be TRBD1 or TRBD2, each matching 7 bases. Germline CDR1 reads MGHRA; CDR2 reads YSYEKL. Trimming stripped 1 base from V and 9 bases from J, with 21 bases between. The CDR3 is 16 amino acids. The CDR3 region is CASSQAEGASRGAQYF. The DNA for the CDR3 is TGCGCCAGCAGCCAAGCCGAGGGGGCGTCTCGGGGGGCCCAGTACTTC.

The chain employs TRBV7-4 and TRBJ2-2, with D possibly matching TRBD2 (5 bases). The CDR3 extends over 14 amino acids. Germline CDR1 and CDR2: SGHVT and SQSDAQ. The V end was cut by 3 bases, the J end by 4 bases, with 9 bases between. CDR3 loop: CASSFGEFTGELFF. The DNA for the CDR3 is TGTGCCAGCAGCTTCGGGGAATTCACCGGGGAGCTGTTTTTT.

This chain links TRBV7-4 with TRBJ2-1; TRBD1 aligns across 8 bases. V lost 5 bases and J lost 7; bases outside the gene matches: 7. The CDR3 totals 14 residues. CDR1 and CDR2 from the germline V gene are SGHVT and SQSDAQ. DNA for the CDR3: TGTGCCAGCAGCGAAAGGACAGGGTGGAATGAGCAGTTCTTC. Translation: CASSERTGWNEQFF. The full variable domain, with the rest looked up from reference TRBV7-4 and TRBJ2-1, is GAGVSQSPRYKVAKRGRDVALRCDSISGHVTLYWYRQTLGQGSEVLTYSQSDAQRDKSGRPSGRFSAERPERSVSTLKIQRTEQGDSAVYLCASSERTGWNEQFFGPGTRLTVL.

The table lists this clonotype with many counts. The CDR3 DNA is TGTGCCAGCAGCCAATTCCGGTCAGGGAGGACTGAAGCTTTCTTT. It is translated as CASSQFRSGRTEAFF. V is TRBV14 and J is TRBJ1-1; D is perhaps TRBD1 (5 bases). The CDR3 sequence is 15 residues long. V was trimmed by 2 bases and J by 5 bases, leaving 15 bases between them. CDR1 is SGHDN, CDR2 FVKESK, per germline.

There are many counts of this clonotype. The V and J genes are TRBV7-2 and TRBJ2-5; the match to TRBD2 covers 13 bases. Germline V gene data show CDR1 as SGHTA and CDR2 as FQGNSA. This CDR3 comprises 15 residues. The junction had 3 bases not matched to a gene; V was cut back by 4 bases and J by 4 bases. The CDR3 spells CASSYRLAGGETQYF. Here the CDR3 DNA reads TGTGCCAGCAGCTACCGACTAGCGGGAGGAGAGACCCAGTACTTC.

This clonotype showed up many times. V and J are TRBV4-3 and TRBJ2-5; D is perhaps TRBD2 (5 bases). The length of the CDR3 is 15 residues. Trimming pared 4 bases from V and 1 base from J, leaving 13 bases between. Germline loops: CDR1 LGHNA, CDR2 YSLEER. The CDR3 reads CASSRLPGTQETQYF. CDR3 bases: TGCGCCAGCAGCCGGCTACCGGGAACCCAAGAGACCCAGTACTTC.

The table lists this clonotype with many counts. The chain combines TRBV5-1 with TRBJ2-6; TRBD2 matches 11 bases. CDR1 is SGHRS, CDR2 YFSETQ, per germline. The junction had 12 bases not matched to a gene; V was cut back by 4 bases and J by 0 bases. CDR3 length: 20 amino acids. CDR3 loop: CASSLVPLAGGLSGANVLTF. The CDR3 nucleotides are TGCGCCAGCAGCCTTGTTCCTCTAGCGGGGGGCCTCTCTGGGGCCAACGTCCTGACTTTC.